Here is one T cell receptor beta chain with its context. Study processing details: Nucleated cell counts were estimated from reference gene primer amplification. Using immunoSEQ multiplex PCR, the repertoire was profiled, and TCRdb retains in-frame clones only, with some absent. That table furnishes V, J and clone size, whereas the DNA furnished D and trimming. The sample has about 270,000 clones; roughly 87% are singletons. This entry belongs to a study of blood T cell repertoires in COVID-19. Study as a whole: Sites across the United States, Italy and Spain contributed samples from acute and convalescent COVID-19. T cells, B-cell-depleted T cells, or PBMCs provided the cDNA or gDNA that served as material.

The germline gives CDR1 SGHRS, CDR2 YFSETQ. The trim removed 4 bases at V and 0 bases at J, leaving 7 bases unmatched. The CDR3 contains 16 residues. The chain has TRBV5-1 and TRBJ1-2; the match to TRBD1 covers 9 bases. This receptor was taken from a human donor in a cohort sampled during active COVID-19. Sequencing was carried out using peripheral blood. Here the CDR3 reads CASSEGQGTANYGYTF. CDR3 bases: TGCGCCAGCAGCGAGGGACAGGGAACAGCTAACTATGGCTACACCTTC.